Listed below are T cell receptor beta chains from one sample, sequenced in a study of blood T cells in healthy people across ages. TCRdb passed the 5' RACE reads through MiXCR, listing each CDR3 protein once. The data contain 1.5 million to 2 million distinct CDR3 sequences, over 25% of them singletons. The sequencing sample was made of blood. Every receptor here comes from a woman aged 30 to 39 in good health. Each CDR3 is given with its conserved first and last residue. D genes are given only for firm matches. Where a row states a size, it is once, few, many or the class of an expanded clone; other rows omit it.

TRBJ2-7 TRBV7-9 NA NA CASSWNYERYF TGTGCTAGCAGCTGGAATTACGAGCGGTACTTC
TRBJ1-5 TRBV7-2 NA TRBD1 CASSQTGRHPSQPQHF TGTGCCAGCAGCCAGACAGGGAGGCACCCCAGTCAGCCCCAGCATTTT
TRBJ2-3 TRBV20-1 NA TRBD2 CSAKQRGSTDTQYF TGCAGTGCTAAACAGCGGGGGAGCACAGATACGCAGTATTTT
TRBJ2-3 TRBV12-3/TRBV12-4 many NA CASSDYSTDTQYF TGTGCCAGCAGCGACTACAGCACAGATACGCAGTATTTT
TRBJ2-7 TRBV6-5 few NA CASSRAGASYEQYF TGTGCCAGCAGTCGCGCCGGCGCGTCCTACGAGCAGTACTTC
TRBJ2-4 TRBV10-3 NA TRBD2 CAISEGEGHGNEQYF TGTGCCATCAGTGAGGGGGAGGGTCATGGCAATGAGCAGTACTTC
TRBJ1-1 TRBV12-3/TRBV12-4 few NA CASTTQGGNTEAFF TGTGCCAGCACTACACAGGGTGGCAACACTGAAGCTTTCTTT
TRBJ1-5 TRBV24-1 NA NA CATSRSGNQPQHF TGTGCCACCAGTCGGTCAGGCAATCAGCCCCAGCATTTT
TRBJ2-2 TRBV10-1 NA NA CASSDPSNTGELFF TGCGCCAGCAGTGACCCTTCGAACACCGGGGAGCTGTTTTTT
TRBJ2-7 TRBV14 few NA CASSHGSRGTYEQYF TGTGCCAGCAGCCATGGGTCGAGGGGGACCTACGAGCAGTACTTC
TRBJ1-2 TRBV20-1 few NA CSARTDPYGYTF TGCAGTGCGCGGACAGACCCCTATGGCTACACCTTC
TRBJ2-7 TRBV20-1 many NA CSARDPRPGYEQYF TGCAGTGCTAGAGATCCCCGACCGGGCTACGAGCAGTACTTC
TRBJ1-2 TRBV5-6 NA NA CASSLANRVGYGYTF TGTGCCAGCAGCTTGGCCAACAGGGTGGGCTATGGCTACACCTTC
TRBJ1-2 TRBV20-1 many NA CSAALGYGYTF TGCAGTGCAGCTCTCGGGTATGGCTACACCTTC
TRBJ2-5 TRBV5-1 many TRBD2 CASSLSGGPTSQETQYF TGCGCCAGCAGCTTGAGCGGGGGTCCAACCTCACAAGAGACCCAGTACTTC
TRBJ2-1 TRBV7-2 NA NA CASSLAATEQFF TGTGCCAGCAGCTTAGCTGCGACAGAGCAGTTCTTC
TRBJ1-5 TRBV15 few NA CATSREGSLGGLMGQPQHF TGTGCCACCAGCAGAGAGGGGAGTCTCGGGGGGCTTATGGGTCAGCCCCAGCATTTT
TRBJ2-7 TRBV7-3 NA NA CASSLLPRPYEQYF TGTGCCAGCAGCTTACTACCCAGGCCCTACGAGCAGTACTTC
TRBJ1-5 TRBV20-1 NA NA CSATGSLRQPQHF TGCAGTGCTACTGGGTCCCTTCGTCAGCCCCAGCATTTT
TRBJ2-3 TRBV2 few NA CASSDQATDTQYF TGTGCCAGCAGTGACCAGGCCACAGATACGCAGTATTTT
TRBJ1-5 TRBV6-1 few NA CASDGPLNQPQHF TGTGCCAGCGACGGACCACTCAATCAGCCCCAGCATTTT
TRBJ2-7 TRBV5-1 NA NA CASSFDRYQIYEQYF TGCGCCAGCAGTTTCGACAGGTACCAAATCTACGAGCAGTACTTC
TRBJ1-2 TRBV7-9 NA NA CASSPMGPNYGCTF TGTGCCAGCAGCCCGATGGGACCTAACTATGGCTGCACCTTC
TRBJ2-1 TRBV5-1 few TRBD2 CASRLVTGGGNEQFF TGCGCCAGCAGGCTGGTAACGGGAGGGGGAAATGAGCAGTTCTTC
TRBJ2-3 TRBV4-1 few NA CASSQDMGRQESQYF TGCGCCAGCAGCCAAGACATGGGGAGACAGGAGTCCCAGTATTTT
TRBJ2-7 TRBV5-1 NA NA CDSSSVDSHEQYF TGCGACAGCAGCTCCGTCGACAGCCACGAGCAGTACTTC
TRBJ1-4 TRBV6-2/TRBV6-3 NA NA CASKLDGATNEKLFF TGTGCCAGCAAACTGGACGGAGCAACTAATGAAAAACTGTTTTTT
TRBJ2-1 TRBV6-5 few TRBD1 CASSYRTPRGTGEQFF TGTGCCAGCAGTTACCGTACGCCCCGCGGGACAGGTGAGCAGTTCTTC
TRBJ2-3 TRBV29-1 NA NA CSFTRGTDTQYF TGCAGCTTTACTCGGGGCACAGATACGCAGTATTTT
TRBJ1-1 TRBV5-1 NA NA CASSLVSPGTLEAFF TGCGCCAGCAGCTTGGTTTCTCCCGGGACCCTTGAAGCTTTCTTT
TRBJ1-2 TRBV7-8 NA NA CASSLGLAYGYTF TGTGCCAGCAGCCTGGGTCTGGCTTATGGCTACACCTTC